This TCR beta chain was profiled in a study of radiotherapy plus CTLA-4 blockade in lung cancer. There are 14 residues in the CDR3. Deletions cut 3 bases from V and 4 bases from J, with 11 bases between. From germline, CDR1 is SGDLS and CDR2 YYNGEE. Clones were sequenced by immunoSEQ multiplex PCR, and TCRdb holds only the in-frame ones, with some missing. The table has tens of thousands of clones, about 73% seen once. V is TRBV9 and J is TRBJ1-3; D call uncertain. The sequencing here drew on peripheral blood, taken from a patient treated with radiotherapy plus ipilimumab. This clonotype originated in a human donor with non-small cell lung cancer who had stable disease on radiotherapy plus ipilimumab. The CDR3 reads CASSAERGGNTIYF. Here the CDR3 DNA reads TGTGCCAGCAGCGCCGAAAGAGGGGGAAACACCATATATTTT.